By share, the clone carrying this T cell receptor (beta chain) counts as large (0.1 to 1%). The antigen is not known. Germline CDR1 SGHDN, CDR2 FVKESK. V lost 6 bases and J lost 2; bases outside the gene matches: 8. This CDR3 has 16 residues. Sequenced by immunoSEQ multiplex PCR; TCRdb stores in-frame clones only, minus some. The sample carries over a thousand clones, less than 30% recorded once. Two independent pathologists confirmed no atypia in lung taken at least 2 cm from tumor. This sample is drawn from a study of T cells in localized non-small cell lung cancer. Whole-study results and caveats: Uninvolved adjacent lung showed the highest T cell clonality, exceeding tumor. Density of T cells in blood, when higher, went with longer overall survival. Adjacent lung tissue had a median about 60 of the top 100 clones found in the tumor.

The chain employs TRBV14 and TRBJ2-1; the match to TRBD2 covers 9 bases. This specimen consisted of normal lung tissue next to the tumor, obtained before any cancer treatment. This sequence originates from a male donor at least 60 years old with stage I lung adenocarcinoma. This CDR3 is CASRLTTSGPYNEQFF. Written as DNA, the CDR3 is TGTGCCAGCAGATTAACGACTAGCGGACCCTACAATGAGCAGTTCTTC.